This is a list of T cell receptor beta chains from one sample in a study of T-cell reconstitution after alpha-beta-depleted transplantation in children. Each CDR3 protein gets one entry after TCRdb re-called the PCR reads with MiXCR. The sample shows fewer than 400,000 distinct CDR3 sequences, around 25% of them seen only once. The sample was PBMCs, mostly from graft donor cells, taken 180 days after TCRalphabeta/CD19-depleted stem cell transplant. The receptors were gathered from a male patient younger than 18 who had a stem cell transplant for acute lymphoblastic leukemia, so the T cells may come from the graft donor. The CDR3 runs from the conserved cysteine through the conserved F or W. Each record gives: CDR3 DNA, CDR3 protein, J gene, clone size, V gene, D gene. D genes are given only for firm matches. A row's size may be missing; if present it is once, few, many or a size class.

CDR3 DNA: TGTGCCAGCTTACGGACAGGCAACACCGGGGAGCTGTTTTTT
CDR3 protein: CASLRTGNTGELFF
J gene: TRBJ2-2
clone size: NA
V gene: TRBV6-1
D gene: TRBD1

CDR3 DNA: TGTGCCAGCAGCTTAGAGGCTCTTGGTCACGGTGAAGCTTTCTTT
CDR3 protein: CASSLEALGHGEAFF
J gene: TRBJ1-1
clone size: few
V gene: TRBV7-6
D gene: NA

CDR3 DNA: TGTGCCAGCAGCTTAGTAAAGTCCTTATTCCCCGGGGAGCTGTTTTTT
CDR3 protein: CASSLVKSLFPGELFF
J gene: TRBJ2-2
clone size: NA
V gene: TRBV5-5
D gene: NA

CDR3 DNA: TGTGCCAGCAGCCCGATGGGGCGGAACACTGAAGCTTTCTTT
CDR3 protein: CASSPMGRNTEAFF
J gene: TRBJ1-1
clone size: NA
V gene: TRBV5-6
D gene: NA

CDR3 DNA: TGTGCCTGGGGGACAGGTAGCTCCTACGAGCAGTACTTC
CDR3 protein: CAWGTGSSYEQYF
J gene: TRBJ2-7
clone size: NA
V gene: TRBV30
D gene: TRBD1

CDR3 DNA: TGTGCCAGCAGGCAGCGGGAGGGCCCCCAAGAGACCCAGTACTTC
CDR3 protein: CASRQREGPQETQYF
J gene: TRBJ2-5
clone size: NA
V gene: TRBV7-9
D gene: TRBD2

CDR3 DNA: TGCAGTGCTAAAAGGGACAGGGGATATTCACCCCTCCACTTT
CDR3 protein: CSAKRDRGYSPLHF
J gene: TRBJ1-6
clone size: few
V gene: TRBV20-1
D gene: TRBD1

CDR3 DNA: TGTGCCAGCAGCTTTGGACTAGCGGGAGTGCTGGTAGGGGAGACCCAGTACTTC
CDR3 protein: CASSFGLAGVLVGETQYF
J gene: TRBJ2-5
clone size: NA
V gene: TRBV7-8
D gene: TRBD2

CDR3 DNA: TGTGCCAGCAGCTATAGGACTAGCAATGAGCAGTTCTTC
CDR3 protein: CASSYRTSNEQFF
J gene: TRBJ2-1
clone size: NA
V gene: TRBV7-6
D gene: TRBD2

CDR3 DNA: TGTGCCATCAGTGAGTACCTTCCCAGCTCCTACAATGAGCAGTTCTTC
CDR3 protein: CAISEYLPSSYNEQFF
J gene: TRBJ2-1
clone size: many
V gene: TRBV10-3
D gene: NA

CDR3 DNA: TGTGCCAGCCACGGGGACAGGGGCTATATCACCGGGGAGCTGTTTTTT
CDR3 protein: CASHGDRGYITGELFF
J gene: TRBJ2-2
clone size: few
V gene: TRBV25-1
D gene: TRBD1

CDR3 DNA: TGTGCCAGCAGCCCCAAACCCCCGAGGGAGCAGTACTTC
CDR3 protein: CASSPKPPREQYF
J gene: TRBJ2-7
clone size: NA
V gene: TRBV5-8
D gene: NA

CDR3 DNA: TGTGCCAGCAGCCAAGCCACCGGGGAGCTGTTTTTT
CDR3 protein: CASSQATGELFF
J gene: TRBJ2-2
clone size: few
V gene: TRBV3-1
D gene: NA

CDR3 DNA: TGCGCCAGCAGCTTGAAAGGGGGACAGGGGGCGAGGGCTTTCTTT
CDR3 protein: CASSLKGGQGARAFF
J gene: TRBJ1-1
clone size: NA
V gene: TRBV5-1
D gene: TRBD1

CDR3 DNA: TGTGCCAGCAGTGCTCTCTTTCCGGTGACCTACGAGCAGTACTTC
CDR3 protein: CASSALFPVTYEQYF
J gene: TRBJ2-7
clone size: few
V gene: TRBV6-1
D gene: NA

CDR3 DNA: TGTGCCAGCAGCTTTTGGACTAGCGGGAGGACCGGGGAGCTGTTTTTT
CDR3 protein: CASSFWTSGRTGELFF
J gene: TRBJ2-2
clone size: few
V gene: TRBV7-8
D gene: TRBD2

CDR3 DNA: TGTGCCAGCAGTTGGAACAGGGGCGGGACTGAAGCTTTCTTT
CDR3 protein: CASSWNRGGTEAFF
J gene: TRBJ1-1
clone size: NA
V gene: TRBV2
D gene: TRBD1

CDR3 DNA: TGTGCCACCAGTGACCGACATCTCAATCAGCCCCAGCATTTT
CDR3 protein: CATSDRHLNQPQHF
J gene: TRBJ1-5
clone size: NA
V gene: TRBV24-1
D gene: NA

CDR3 DNA: TGTGCCAGCAGCCCGAGCTCCTACAATGAGCAGTTCTTC
CDR3 protein: CASSPSSYNEQFF
J gene: TRBJ2-1
clone size: few
V gene: TRBV11-2
D gene: NA

CDR3 DNA: TGCGCCAGCAGCCAACATGTGGAGTACACCATATATTTT
CDR3 protein: CASSQHVEYTIYF
J gene: TRBJ1-3
clone size: NA
V gene: TRBV4-1
D gene: NA

CDR3 DNA: TGTGCCAGCAGCGAGACAGAGAGCTCCTACAATGAGCAGTTCTTC
CDR3 protein: CASSETESSYNEQFF
J gene: TRBJ2-1
clone size: NA
V gene: TRBV7-8
D gene: NA

CDR3 DNA: TGTGCCAGCAGTGATTCGGGGTATACCTACAATGAGCAGTTCTTC
CDR3 protein: CASSDSGYTYNEQFF
J gene: TRBJ2-1
clone size: NA
V gene: TRBV2
D gene: NA

CDR3 DNA: TGTGCCAGCAGTACCCCTAGCGGGAGAGCCTACGAGCAGTACTTC
CDR3 protein: CASSTPSGRAYEQYF
J gene: TRBJ2-7
clone size: few
V gene: TRBV27
D gene: TRBD2

CDR3 DNA: TGTGCCAGTAGACTGTCGGACAGGGCCTCCTACGAGCAGTACTTC
CDR3 protein: CASRLSDRASYEQYF
J gene: TRBJ2-7
clone size: NA
V gene: TRBV19
D gene: TRBD1

CDR3 DNA: TGCGCCAGCAGCTGGGACAGATCCTACGAGCAGTACTTC
CDR3 protein: CASSWDRSYEQYF
J gene: TRBJ2-7
clone size: few
V gene: TRBV5-1
D gene: TRBD1

CDR3 DNA: TGTGCCAGCTCACCTAGATACGGAGCGGGTGAATACAATGAGCAGTTCTTC
CDR3 protein: CASSPRYGAGEYNEQFF
J gene: TRBJ2-1
clone size: few
V gene: TRBV18
D gene: NA

CDR3 DNA: TGCGCCAGCAGCTCACCCCGGGACAGGGGAACTGAAGCTTTCTTT
CDR3 protein: CASSSPRDRGTEAFF
J gene: TRBJ1-1
clone size: many
V gene: TRBV5-1
D gene: TRBD1

CDR3 DNA: TGTGCCAGCAGCCAAGATTATATAGTAGAGACCCAGTACTTC
CDR3 protein: CASSQDYIVETQYF
J gene: TRBJ2-5
clone size: NA
V gene: TRBV3-1
D gene: NA

CDR3 DNA: TGTGCCAGCACGCTTGATTTGAGGTCTACGCAGTATTTT
CDR3 protein: CASTLDLRSTQYF
J gene: TRBJ2-3
clone size: NA
V gene: TRBV7-9
D gene: NA

CDR3 DNA: TGTGCCAGCAGTGAATTGGGGGGACAGGAGACCCAGTACTTC
CDR3 protein: CASSELGGQETQYF
J gene: TRBJ2-5
clone size: NA
V gene: TRBV25-1
D gene: NA

CDR3 DNA: TGTGCCAGCAGCTTGGGTCCAGCTAACTATGGCTACACCTTC
CDR3 protein: CASSLGPANYGYTF
J gene: TRBJ1-2
clone size: few
V gene: TRBV5-7
D gene: NA

CDR3 DNA: TGTGCCAGCAGCTTAAGCTGGGACAGTTTCTACGAGCAGTACTTC
CDR3 protein: CASSLSWDSFYEQYF
J gene: TRBJ2-7
clone size: few
V gene: TRBV12-3/TRBV12-4
D gene: TRBD1

CDR3 DNA: TGTGCCAGCAGCCGGGGGGCCGATGAAAAACTGTTTTTT
CDR3 protein: CASSRGADEKLFF
J gene: TRBJ1-4
clone size: NA
V gene: TRBV4-2
D gene: NA

CDR3 DNA: TGCAGTGCTAGAGATGCCGCTAGCGTAGTGTACGAGCAGTACTTC
CDR3 protein: CSARDAASVVYEQYF
J gene: TRBJ2-7
clone size: NA
V gene: TRBV20-1
D gene: NA

CDR3 DNA: TGTGCCACCACTGATCGCACAGATACGCAGTATTTT
CDR3 protein: CATTDRTDTQYF
J gene: TRBJ2-3
clone size: few
V gene: TRBV24-1
D gene: NA

CDR3 DNA: TGTGCCAGCAGCTTGGGAGGGGACCTGGGAAAGACCCAGTACTTC
CDR3 protein: CASSLGGDLGKTQYF
J gene: TRBJ2-5
clone size: NA
V gene: TRBV7-2
D gene: TRBD2

CDR3 DNA: TGTGCCAGCAGCACAGGGTATGGCTACACCTTC
CDR3 protein: CASSTGYGYTF
J gene: TRBJ1-2
clone size: many
V gene: TRBV7-8
D gene: NA

CDR3 DNA: TGTGCCAGCAGCCCCCGAAGGAGCGGGAGTGTACACGAGCAGTACTTC
CDR3 protein: CASSPRRSGSVHEQYF
J gene: TRBJ2-7
clone size: NA
V gene: TRBV3-1
D gene: TRBD2

CDR3 DNA: TGTGCCAGCAGGGTTGGACAGGGGGCTGTTAACTATGGCTACACCTTC
CDR3 protein: CASRVGQGAVNYGYTF
J gene: TRBJ1-2
clone size: NA
V gene: TRBV6-1
D gene: TRBD1

CDR3 DNA: TGCAGTGCTAGACCCGGGACTAACACCGGGGAGCTGTTTTTT
CDR3 protein: CSARPGTNTGELFF
J gene: TRBJ2-2
clone size: few
V gene: TRBV20-1
D gene: NA

CDR3 DNA: TGTGCCAGCAGCTTAGAGTCCGCAGTTTACTATGGCTACACCTTC
CDR3 protein: CASSLESAVYYGYTF
J gene: TRBJ1-2
clone size: few
V gene: TRBV7-9
D gene: NA

CDR3 DNA: TGTGCCAGCAGCCAAGTATTCCGGACAGGCGACAATGAGCAGTTCTTC
CDR3 protein: CASSQVFRTGDNEQFF
J gene: TRBJ2-1
clone size: NA
V gene: TRBV14
D gene: TRBD1

CDR3 DNA: TGTGCCAGCAGGTTCGGCCGGTTTCAAGATACGCAGTATTTT
CDR3 protein: CASRFGRFQDTQYF
J gene: TRBJ2-3
clone size: many
V gene: TRBV12-3/TRBV12-4
D gene: NA

CDR3 DNA: TGTGCCAGCACCCCTCTTGGGACTAGCGGGAGTGTAAAGACCCAGTACTTC
CDR3 protein: CASTPLGTSGSVKTQYF
J gene: TRBJ2-5
clone size: few
V gene: TRBV12-3/TRBV12-4
D gene: TRBD2

CDR3 DNA: TGTGCCAGCAGCCCCGTAGCGGTACCGTACGAGCAGTACTTC
CDR3 protein: CASSPVAVPYEQYF
J gene: TRBJ2-7
clone size: NA
V gene: TRBV3-1
D gene: NA

CDR3 DNA: TGTGCCAGCAGCGCTTACCTGGGGACTAGCGGAGCTAGAGAGACCCAGTACTTC
CDR3 protein: CASSAYLGTSGARETQYF
J gene: TRBJ2-5
clone size: NA
V gene: TRBV9
D gene: TRBD2

CDR3 DNA: TGTGCCAGCAGTCCGGTAGCGGGAGGGCCTCATAATGAGCAGTTCTTC
CDR3 protein: CASSPVAGGPHNEQFF
J gene: TRBJ2-1
clone size: NA
V gene: TRBV6-1
D gene: TRBD2

CDR3 DNA: TGCGCCAGCAGCTTGGTCACAGGGCCCCGCTCTGGAAACACCATATATTTT
CDR3 protein: CASSLVTGPRSGNTIYF
J gene: TRBJ1-3
clone size: few
V gene: TRBV5-1
D gene: NA

CDR3 DNA: TGCGCCAGCAGCTTGGAGCGATACGGACAGGGTCGACACGAGCAGTACTTC
CDR3 protein: CASSLERYGQGRHEQYF
J gene: TRBJ2-7
clone size: few
V gene: TRBV5-1
D gene: TRBD1

CDR3 DNA: TGTGCCAGCAGTTACGCCGGGGAGGACAGCAATCAGCCCCAGCATTTT
CDR3 protein: CASSYAGEDSNQPQHF
J gene: TRBJ1-5
clone size: few
V gene: TRBV6-7
D gene: NA

CDR3 DNA: TGCGCCAGCAGCTTGGAAAGGATGAGGGGCGGGAAGACCCAGTACTTC
CDR3 protein: CASSLERMRGGKTQYF
J gene: TRBJ2-5
clone size: NA
V gene: TRBV5-1
D gene: NA